Given below is one T cell receptor (beta chain) in context. The antigen is unknown. The data derive from a study of human T cells and chemical hapten exposure. One entry per CDR3 protein results from TCRdb running MiXCR on the RACE reads. The sample holds 350,000 or so distinct CDR3 sequences, around 7% seen once. Study findings and constraints: Alopecia in the donors means their immune response may deviate from healthy people's. Compared to controls, expanded TCRs made significantly more large clusters of similar CDR3s.

CDR3 length equals 13 residues. V gave up 7 bases and J gave up 3 bases; unmatched junction bases: 7. The germline V gene encodes CDR1 DFQATT and CDR2 SNEGSKA (reference sequence). Sample time point: patch test 1, 2 weeks after DPC sensitization. Indicated treatment: therapeutic diphenylcyclopropenone sensitization with weekly scalp DPC. Prior to each patch test being applied, blood was drawn. RNA extraction used unfractionated whole blood as the source of total RNA. Sequences were derived from whole blood, sampled in connection with sensitization to the hapten diphenylcyclopropenone (DPC). V gene TRBV20-1 combines with J gene TRBJ2-7; 9 bases are a match to TRBD1. This receptor was identified in a woman in her late teens or twenties with alopecia areata. Some clones in this sample may be carry-over from other donors' samples. The CDR3 sequence: CSVRQDRGYEQYF. As DNA, the CDR3 is TGCAGTGTTAGGCAGGACAGGGGCTACGAGCAGTACTTC.